What follows are 13 T cell receptor beta chains derived from one specimen sequenced in a study of blood T cell repertoires in COVID-19. Libraries were prepared by immunoSEQ multiplex PCR; TCRdb keeps only in-frame clonotypes and omits some of them. The sample carries approximately 240,000 clones, around four fifths recorded once. What was sequenced was peripheral blood. The receptor set was obtained from a woman in her sixties with active or convalescent COVID-19.

The chain is built from TRBV18 and TRBJ2-2; D perhaps matches TRBD1 (6 bases). V lost 2 bases and J 1 base, leaving 11 bases between the germline ends. This CDR3 is 16 amino acids long. Germline assignment: CDR1 KGHSH and CDR2 LQKENI. CDR3 region: CASSPEQGWNTGELFF. The DNA of the CDR3 is TGTGCCAGCTCACCAGAACAGGGCTGGAACACCGGGGAGCTGTTTTTT.

The chain employs TRBV27 and TRBJ2-3; D remains unclear. V lost 7 bases, J lost 6 bases, and 14 bases lay in between. The CDR3 extends over 13 amino acids. In germline, CDR1 is MNHEY, CDR2 SMNVEV (reference sequence). The CDR3 DNA reads TGTGCCAGCAAGGAATTACCAGGTGATACGCAGTATTTT. This encodes CASKELPGDTQYF.

The V gene is TRBV28, the J gene TRBJ2-7; 10 bases are shared with TRBD1. The CDR3 sequence is 15 residues long. Per the germline V gene, CDR1 is MDHEN and CDR2 is SYDVKM. Germline trimming cut 6 bases from V and 2 bases from J; bases unmatched to any gene: 7. CDR3 DNA: TGTGCCAGCAGCCCCCGACAGGGGGCGCCCTACGAGCAGTACGTC. Its protein is CASSPRQGAPYEQYV.

This chain connects TRBV15 to TRBJ2-3; a weak D match, TRBD2 (5 bases). CDR1 is LNHNV and CDR2 is YYDKDF in the germline V gene (reference sequence). The V and J ends lost 0 bases and 6 bases respectively, with 10 bases between them. This CDR3 spans 14 amino acids. CDR3 nucleotide sequence: TGTGCCACCAGCAGAGAGCGGGTAGCGGATACGCAGTATTTT. Encoded protein: CATSRERVADTQYF.

This chain links TRBV24-1 with TRBJ2-2; TRBD1 might be the D (5 bases). CDR1 is KGHDR and CDR2 is SFDVKD in the germline V gene. The CDR3 covers 17 residues. The germline V and J ends were trimmed by 3 bases and 3 bases, with 16 bases remaining between them. The CDR3 protein is CATSDPQGRGYTGELFF. CDR3 coding DNA: TGTGCCACCAGTGATCCCCAGGGCCGTGGGTACACCGGGGAGCTGTTTTTT.

V and J are TRBV29-1 and TRBJ2-7; 7 positions match TRBD2. From germline, CDR1 is SQVTM and CDR2 ANQGSEA. The V and J ends lost 1 base and 0 bases, in that order; junction bases with no gene match: 9. This CDR3 comprises 16 residues. CDR3 bases: TGCAGCGTTGAAGCCGCGTGGGGGGGAGGCTCCTACGAGCAGTACTTC. Translating it yields CSVEAAWGGGSYEQYF.

The rearrangement uses TRBV5-1 and TRBJ2-1; D possibly corresponds to TRBD2 (6 bases). Germline CDR1 reads SGHRS; CDR2 reads YFSETQ. CDR3 length: 19 residues. V lost 3 bases to trimming and J lost 7 bases, with 29 bases between them. The CDR3 DNA sequence: TGCGCCAGCAGCTGGCGTCCCGGGACTGCCCGGGCAGGGTGGAATGAGCAGTTCTTC. This gives the protein CASSWRPGTARAGWNEQFF.

V gene TRBV11-3 combines with J gene TRBJ2-2; TRBD2 might be the D (5 bases). CDR3 length: 13 residues. Trimming left V 4 bases short and J 5 bases short, with 8 bases between. The germline gives CDR1 SGHNT, CDR2 YENEEA. The CDR3 sequence is CASSSPGTGELFF. CDR3 coding DNA: TGTGCCAGCAGCTCCCCGGGGACCGGGGAGCTGTTTTTT.

The gene calls are TRBV7-6 and TRBJ2-7; 11 bases are shared with TRBD1. Losses at the gene ends were 4 bases for V and 4 bases for J; bases not matched to a gene: 9. This CDR3 spans 16 amino acids. The germline V gene encodes CDR1 SGHVS and CDR2 FNYEAQ. In nucleotides, the CDR3 is TGTGCCAGCAGCTCTAGTAGGGGACAGGGGGTTTACGAGCAGTACTTC. This codes for CASSSSRGQGVYEQYF. The full variable domain, with the rest looked up from reference TRBV7-6 and TRBJ2-7, is GAGVSQSPRYKVTKRGQDVALRCDPISGHVSLYWYRQALGQGPEFLTYFNYEAQQDKSGLPNDRFSAERPEGSISTLTIQRTEQRDSAMYRCASSSSRGQGVYEQYFGPGTRLTVT.

The gene calls are TRBV6-6 and TRBJ1-1, with 8 bases identical to TRBD1. There are 15 residues in the CDR3. Per the germline V gene, CDR1 is MNHNY and CDR2 is SVGAGI (reference sequence). The trim removed 6 bases at V and 3 bases at J, leaving 9 bases unmatched. The CDR3 loop is CASRDQGAGDTEAFF. CDR3 nucleotide sequence: TGTGCCAGCAGGGACCAGGGGGCTGGGGACACTGAAGCTTTCTTT.

This chain joins TRBV7-9 and TRBJ2-3; tentative D call: TRBD2 (6 bases). The CDR3 consists of 17 residues. Trimming pared 2 bases from V and 0 bases from J, leaving 15 bases between. Germline V lookup: CDR1 SEHNR, CDR2 FQNEAQ (reference sequence). CDR3 coding DNA: TGTGCCAGCAGCTTATTCGGTGGGGCGGGAAGCACAGATACGCAGTATTTT. Residues: CASSLFGGAGSTDTQYF.

V gene TRBV5-1 combines with J gene TRBJ2-7; 8 positions agree with TRBD1. The CDR3 length is 14 residues. Per the germline V gene, CDR1 is SGHRS and CDR2 is YFSETQ. V gave up 0 bases and J gave up 5 bases; unmatched junction bases: 4. The CDR3 region is CASSLAGRGHEQYF. For the CDR3, the DNA is TGCGCCAGCAGCTTGGCCGGCAGGGGGCACGAGCAGTACTTC.

This clone was recorded only once. The rearrangement links TRBV5-5 to TRBJ2-5; D gene uncertain. From germline, CDR1 is SGHKS and CDR2 YYEKEE (reference sequence). This CDR3 is 14 amino acids long. V shed 1 base and J shed 5 bases, with 12 bases lying between them. CDR3 protein: CASSLRLQSETQYF. The CDR3 coding sequence is TGTGCCAGCAGCTTGCGACTGCAGTCGGAGACCCAGTACTTC.